Described below is a single T cell receptor (beta chain) sequence and its context. This entry comes from a study of high-grade serous ovarian cancer treatment subgroups. Tumor samples were taken before definitive surgery or chemotherapy. The data were produced by immunoSEQ multiplex PCR, yet TCRdb's version contains in-frame clones alone and is incomplete. The repertoire consists of 3,500 to 4,500 clones, with over 65% occurring once and the leading ten covering approximately 12%. V dropped 3 bases and J dropped 0 bases, with 12 bases sitting between them. Germline-derived CDR1 and CDR2 are SGHTA and FQGNSA. The length of the CDR3 is 16 residues.

The sequence derives from a human donor with high-grade serous ovarian cancer. Sequenced material: tumor tissue. The chain employs TRBV7-2 and TRBJ2-1, with D maybe TRBD2 (7 bases). CDR3 sequence reads: CASSFRGGGSYNEQFF. Written as DNA, the CDR3 is TGTGCCAGCAGCTTCAGGGGCGGGGGCTCCTACAATGAGCAGTTCTTC.